A selection of T cell receptor beta chains follows, all from one sample in a study of monozygotic twins with inflammatory bowel disease. TCRdb re-called the 5' RACE reads and gives one entry per CDR3 protein, without DNA. The table for this sample gives 350,000 to 500,000 distinct CDR3 sequences. Sequencing used blood. Receptors originate from a human donor with ulcerative colitis or Crohn's disease, or a healthy co-twin of an affected twin (not recorded which). CDR3s include the opening cysteine and the closing phenylalanine or tryptophan.

CASTPGVELDTGELFF,TRBV2,TRBJ2-2
CSVDQVRGEQFF,TRBV29-1,TRBJ2-1
CASSENGLESLFF,TRBV6-1,TRBJ2-2
CSAGGAGQMMGFF,TRBV20-1,TRBJ1-1
CSARERTSGVDTQYF,TRBV20-1,TRBJ2-3
CVSSITGANTGELFF,TRBV5-1,TRBJ2-2
CASSIVQVGQPQHF,TRBV19,TRBJ1-5
CASSYAGTSQETQYF,TRBV6-2/TRBV6-3,TRBJ2-5
CASSPRQGGTEAFF,TRBV18,TRBJ1-1
CASSSLNEKLFF,TRBV9,TRBJ1-4
CSATSVRETQYF,TRBV20-1,TRBJ2-5
CAGGRWNTEAFF,TRBV12-3/TRBV12-4,TRBJ1-1
CAWSSGGTGELFF,TRBV30,TRBJ2-2
CASSLYGGPDTQYF,TRBV12-3/TRBV12-4,TRBJ2-3
CASSLEAGGTPLHF,TRBV7-9,TRBJ1-6
CASSLTLGGELFF,TRBV7-2,TRBJ2-2
CASSQSTSFSGNTIYF,TRBV4-1,TRBJ1-3